Here is one T cell receptor (beta chain) with its context. Its specificity is not known. The sample originates from a study of identical twins. Study-wide results and caveats: Insertion counts were lower in abundant cord blood beta clonotypes, a trend that memory repertoires did not show.

Unique molecular identifiers were present on the cDNA, and a universal primer site came from template switching. Via MiXCR, TCRdb re-called the 5' RACE reads, giving one row per CDR3 protein. The sample shows roughly 480,000 distinct CDR3 sequences, about 24% of them seen only once. This CDR3 contains 15 residues. V was trimmed by 3 bases and J by 0 bases, leaving 11 bases between them. The germline CDR1 and CDR2 sequences are MGHDK and SYGVNS. The same data also contributed to another study, on T cells expressing NK-cell markers.

The V gene is TRBV25-1, the J gene TRBJ1-1; tentative D call: TRBD1 (5 bases). The TCR sequence derives from a woman between 18 and 29 years old in good health. The sequenced sample was CD4+ T cells sorted from blood. The CDR3 DNA reads as TGTGCCAGCAGTGACCCGGACACGGTGAACACTGAAGCTTTCTTT. It yields the protein CASSDPDTVNTEAFF.